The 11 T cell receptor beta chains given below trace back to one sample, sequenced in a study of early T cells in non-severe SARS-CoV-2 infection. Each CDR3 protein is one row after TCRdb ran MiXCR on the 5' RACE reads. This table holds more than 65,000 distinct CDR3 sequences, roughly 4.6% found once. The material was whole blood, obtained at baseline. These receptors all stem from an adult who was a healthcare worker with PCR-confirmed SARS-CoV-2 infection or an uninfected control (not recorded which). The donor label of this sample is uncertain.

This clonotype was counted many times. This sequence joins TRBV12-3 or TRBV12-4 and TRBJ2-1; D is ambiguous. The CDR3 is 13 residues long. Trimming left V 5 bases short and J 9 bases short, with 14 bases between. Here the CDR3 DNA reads TGTGCCAGCAGTCTCAGAGCCTTGAGTGAGCAGTTCTTC. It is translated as CASSLRALSEQFF.

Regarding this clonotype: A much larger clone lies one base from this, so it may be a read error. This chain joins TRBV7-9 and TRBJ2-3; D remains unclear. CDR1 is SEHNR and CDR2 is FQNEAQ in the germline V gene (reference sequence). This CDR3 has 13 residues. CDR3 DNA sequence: TGTGCCAGCAGCGGAAGTTCGACTGATACGCTGTATTTT. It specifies CASSGSSTDTLYF.

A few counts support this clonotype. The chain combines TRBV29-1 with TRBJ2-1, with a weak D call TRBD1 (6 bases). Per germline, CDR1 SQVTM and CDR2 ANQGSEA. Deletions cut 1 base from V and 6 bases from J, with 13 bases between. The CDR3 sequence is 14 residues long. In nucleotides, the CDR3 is TGCAGCGTTGAAGTGGGGCAGGGGAGCAATGAGCAGTTCTTC. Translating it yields CSVEVGQGSNEQFF.

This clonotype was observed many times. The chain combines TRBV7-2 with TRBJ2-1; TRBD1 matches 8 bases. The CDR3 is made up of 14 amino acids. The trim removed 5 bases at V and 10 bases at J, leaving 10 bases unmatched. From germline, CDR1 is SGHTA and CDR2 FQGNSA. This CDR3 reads CASSNDRGTNEQFF. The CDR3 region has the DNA TGTGCCAGCAGCAACGACAGGGGCACGAACGAGCAGTTCTTC. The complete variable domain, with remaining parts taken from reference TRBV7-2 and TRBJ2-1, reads GAGVSQSPSNKVTEKGKDVELRCDPISGHTALYWYRQSLGQGLEFLIYFQGNSAPDKSGLPSDRFSAERTGGSVSTLTIQRTQQEDSAVYLCASSNDRGTNEQFFGPGTRLTVL.

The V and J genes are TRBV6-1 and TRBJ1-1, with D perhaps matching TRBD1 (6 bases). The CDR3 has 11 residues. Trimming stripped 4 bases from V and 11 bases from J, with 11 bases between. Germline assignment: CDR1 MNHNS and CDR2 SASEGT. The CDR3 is CASSGPGVAFF. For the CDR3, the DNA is TGTGCCAGCAGTGGACCAGGGGTCGCTTTCTTT.

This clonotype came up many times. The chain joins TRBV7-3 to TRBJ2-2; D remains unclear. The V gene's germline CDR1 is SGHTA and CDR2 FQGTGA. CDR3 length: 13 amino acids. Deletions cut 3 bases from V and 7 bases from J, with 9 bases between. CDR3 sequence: CASSFHEGGELFF. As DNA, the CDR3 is TGTGCCAGCAGCTTTCACGAAGGCGGGGAGCTGTTTTTT.

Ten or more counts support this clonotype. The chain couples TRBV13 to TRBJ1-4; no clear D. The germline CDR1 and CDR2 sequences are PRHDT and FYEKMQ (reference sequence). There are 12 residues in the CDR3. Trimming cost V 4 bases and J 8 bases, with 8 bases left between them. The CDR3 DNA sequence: TGTGCCAGCAGCTCCTTTTCGGAAAAACTGTTTTTT. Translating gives CASSSFSEKLFF.

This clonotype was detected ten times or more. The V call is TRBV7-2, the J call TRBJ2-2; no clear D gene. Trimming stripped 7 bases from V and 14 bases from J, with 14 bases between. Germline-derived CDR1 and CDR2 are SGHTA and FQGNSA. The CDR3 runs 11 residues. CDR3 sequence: CASTRTQGLFF. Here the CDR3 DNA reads TGTGCCAGCACCCGGACGCAAGGCCTGTTTTTT.

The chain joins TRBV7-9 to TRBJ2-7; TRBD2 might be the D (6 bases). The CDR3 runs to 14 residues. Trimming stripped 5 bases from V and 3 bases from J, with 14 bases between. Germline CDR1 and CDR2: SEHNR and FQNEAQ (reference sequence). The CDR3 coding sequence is TGTGCCAGCAGCCCCACTGGGGGGAACTACGAGCAGTACTTC. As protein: CASSPTGGNYEQYF. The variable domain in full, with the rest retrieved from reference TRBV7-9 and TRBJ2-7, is DTGVSQNPRHKITKRGQNVTFRCDPISEHNRLYWYRQTLGQGPEFLTYFQNEAQLEKSRLLSDRFSAERPKGSFSTLEIQRTEQGDSAMYLCASSPTGGNYEQYFGPGTRLTVT.

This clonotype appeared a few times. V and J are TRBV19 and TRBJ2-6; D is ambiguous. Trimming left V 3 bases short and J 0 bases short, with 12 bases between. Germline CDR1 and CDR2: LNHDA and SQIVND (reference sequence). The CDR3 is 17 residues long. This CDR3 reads CASSIVRAASGANVLTF. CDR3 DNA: TGTGCCAGTAGTATTGTAAGGGCGGCCTCTGGGGCCAACGTCCTGACTTTC.

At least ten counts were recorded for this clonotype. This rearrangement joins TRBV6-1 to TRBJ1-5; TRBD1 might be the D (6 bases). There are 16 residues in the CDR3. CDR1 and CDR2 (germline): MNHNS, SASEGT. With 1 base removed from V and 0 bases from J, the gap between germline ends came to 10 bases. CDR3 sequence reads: CASSEGGAYSNQPQHF. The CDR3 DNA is TGTGCCAGCAGTGAAGGGGGGGCTTATAGCAATCAGCCCCAGCATTTT.